Sequencing of this TCR beta chain was carried out in a study of naive and memory T cell subsets. The beta constant-region primer was an equimolar mix of two oligonucleotides covering TRBC1 and TRBC2. Ligated cDNA was amplified by four rounds of PCR with nested alpha and beta constant-region primers and SP2. TCRdb fed the UMI-ligation and nested PCR reads into MiXCR, producing one record per CDR3 protein. The sample lists around 130,000 distinct CDR3 sequences; 35% to 40% were seen once. Findings and caveats of the study: Clonotypes are single alpha or beta chains, not paired receptors. From naive to CM, EM and EMRA, diversity decreased and Gini increased.

Germline loops: CDR1 KGHDR, CDR2 SFDVKD. This CDR3 has 16 amino acids. V dropped 2 bases and J dropped 8; count of bases not matched to a gene: 9. A note on this clonotype: Its antigen is currently unknown.

Overnight CMV lysate stimulation of fresh PBMCs defined donor CMV status by CD4+ IFNgamma. Four subsets defined by CD45RA and CD27 were sorted after CD3, CD4, CD8 and live/dead staining. The sequenced sample was central memory CD4+ T cells from blood. The chain is built from TRBV24-1 and TRBJ2-1; 9 bases agree with TRBD2. The receptor comes from a human donor in good health. DNA for the CDR3: TGTGCCACCAGTGATTCCCTTAGCGGGAGTATCGATGAGCAGTTCTTC. Its translation: CATSDSLSGSIDEQFF.